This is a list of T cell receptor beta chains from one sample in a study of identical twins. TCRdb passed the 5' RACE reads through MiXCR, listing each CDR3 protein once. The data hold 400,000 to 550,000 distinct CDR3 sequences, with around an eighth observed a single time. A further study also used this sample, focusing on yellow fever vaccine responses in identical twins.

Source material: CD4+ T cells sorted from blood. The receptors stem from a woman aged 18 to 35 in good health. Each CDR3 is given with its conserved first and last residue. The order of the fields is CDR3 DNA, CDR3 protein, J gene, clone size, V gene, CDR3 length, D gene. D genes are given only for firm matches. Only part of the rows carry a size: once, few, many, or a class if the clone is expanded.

CDR3nt: TGTGCCAGCAGTCCCTCGGGACAGGGGAGGCTTTACAATGAGCAGTTCTTC; CDR3aa: CASSPSGQGRLYNEQFF; j_gene: TRBJ2-1; abundance: few; v_gene: TRBV6-2/TRBV6-3; len: 17; d_gene: TRBD1
CDR3nt: TGCAGCGTTGAATCGTCAGCCTACGAGCAGTACTTC; CDR3aa: CSVESSAYEQYF; j_gene: TRBJ2-7; abundance: many; v_gene: TRBV29-1; len: 12; d_gene: NA
CDR3nt: TGCAGTGCTAGAGGTCCAACACCCGGGACATACTCCTACGAGCAGTACTTC; CDR3aa: CSARGPTPGTYSYEQYF; j_gene: TRBJ2-7; abundance: NA; v_gene: TRBV20-1; len: 17; d_gene: NA
CDR3nt: TGTGCCAGCAAACTCCCGGCGGGCTCTGAAGCTTTCTTT; CDR3aa: CASKLPAGSEAFF; j_gene: TRBJ1-1; abundance: few; v_gene: TRBV6-1; len: 13; d_gene: NA
CDR3nt: TGTGCCAGCGCCCGAAGCGGGGGGGCAGAGACCCAGTACTTC; CDR3aa: CASARSGGAETQYF; j_gene: TRBJ2-5; abundance: NA; v_gene: TRBV3-1; len: 14; d_gene: TRBD2
CDR3nt: TGCGCCAGCAGTCTGGTCGGCAGGAGAACCTACAATGAGCAGTTCTTC; CDR3aa: CASSLVGRRTYNEQFF; j_gene: TRBJ2-1; abundance: NA; v_gene: TRBV23-1; len: 16; d_gene: NA
CDR3nt: TGTGCCAGCAGCCAGGGAGACAGGTCCAATCAGCCCCAGCATTTT; CDR3aa: CASSQGDRSNQPQHF; j_gene: TRBJ1-5; abundance: NA; v_gene: TRBV3-1; len: 15; d_gene: NA
CDR3nt: TGTGCCAGCAGCTTAACGGGGTCCGGACACCAGGGCAATGAGCAGTTCTTC; CDR3aa: CASSLTGSGHQGNEQFF; j_gene: TRBJ2-1; abundance: few; v_gene: TRBV7-3; len: 17; d_gene: NA
CDR3nt: TGCGCCAGCAGCTTGTATTTGCGGGGGAACACCGGGGAGCTGTTTTTT; CDR3aa: CASSLYLRGNTGELFF; j_gene: TRBJ2-2; abundance: once; v_gene: TRBV5-1; len: 16; d_gene: NA
CDR3nt: TGTGCCAGCAGCTTTAGGGCGGGAGGGCCGCAAGATACGCAGTATTTT; CDR3aa: CASSFRAGGPQDTQYF; j_gene: TRBJ2-3; abundance: few; v_gene: TRBV7-2; len: 16; d_gene: TRBD2
CDR3nt: TGTGCCAGCTCATTCGGGGCGATCGATGAAAAACTGTTTTTT; CDR3aa: CASSFGAIDEKLFF; j_gene: TRBJ1-4; abundance: few; v_gene: TRBV18; len: 14; d_gene: NA